This T cell receptor (beta chain) was found in a study of OX40 agonist ivuxolimab in advanced cancers. Study as a whole: Treatment received earlier with anti-PD-1, anti-PD-L1 or anti-CTLA-4 agents was allowed, and roughly 40% had some.

Generated by immunoSEQ multiplex PCR, the TCRdb table keeps only in-frame clones and is missing some. Among tens of thousands of clones, 87% were seen once, and the ten largest hold about 0.25%. The CDR3 runs to 12 residues. Germline CDR1 SGHTA, CDR2 FQGNSA. V lost 4 bases and J lost 3, with 6 bases in between. The TCR comes from an adult with an advanced solid tumor such as melanoma, head and neck, liver or kidney cancer. The specimen comprised CD4+ or CD8+ T cells sorted from blood, sampled in a trial of the OX40 agonist ivuxolimab. J is TRBJ1-1 and V is TRBV7-2, with D unresolved. The CDR3 loop is CASSSTDTEAFF. The CDR3, as DNA: TGTGCCAGCAGCTCGACGGACACTGAAGCTTTCTTT.